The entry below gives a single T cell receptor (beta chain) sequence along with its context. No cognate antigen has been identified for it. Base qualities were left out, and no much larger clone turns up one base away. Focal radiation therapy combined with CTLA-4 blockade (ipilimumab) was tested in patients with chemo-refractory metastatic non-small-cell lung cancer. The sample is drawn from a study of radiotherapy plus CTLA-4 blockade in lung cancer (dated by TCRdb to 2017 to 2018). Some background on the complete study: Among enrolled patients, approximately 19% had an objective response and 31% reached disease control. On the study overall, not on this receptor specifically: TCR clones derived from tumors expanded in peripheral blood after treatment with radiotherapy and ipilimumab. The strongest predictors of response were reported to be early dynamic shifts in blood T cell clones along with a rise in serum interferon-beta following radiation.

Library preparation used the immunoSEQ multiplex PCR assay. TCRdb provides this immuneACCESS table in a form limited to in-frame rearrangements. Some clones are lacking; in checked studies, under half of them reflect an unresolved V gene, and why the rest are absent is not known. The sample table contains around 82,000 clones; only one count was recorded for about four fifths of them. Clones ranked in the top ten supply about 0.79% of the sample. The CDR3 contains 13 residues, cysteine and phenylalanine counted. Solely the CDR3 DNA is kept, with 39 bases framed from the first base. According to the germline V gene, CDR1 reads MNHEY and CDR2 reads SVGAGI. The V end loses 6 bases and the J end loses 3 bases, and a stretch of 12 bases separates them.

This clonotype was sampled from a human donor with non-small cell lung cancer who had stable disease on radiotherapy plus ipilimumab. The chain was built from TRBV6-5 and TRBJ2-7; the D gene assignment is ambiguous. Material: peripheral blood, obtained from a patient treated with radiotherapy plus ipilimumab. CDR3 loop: CASREGSYYEQYF. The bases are TGTGCCAGCAGGGAAGGCAGTTACTACGAGCAGTACTTC.